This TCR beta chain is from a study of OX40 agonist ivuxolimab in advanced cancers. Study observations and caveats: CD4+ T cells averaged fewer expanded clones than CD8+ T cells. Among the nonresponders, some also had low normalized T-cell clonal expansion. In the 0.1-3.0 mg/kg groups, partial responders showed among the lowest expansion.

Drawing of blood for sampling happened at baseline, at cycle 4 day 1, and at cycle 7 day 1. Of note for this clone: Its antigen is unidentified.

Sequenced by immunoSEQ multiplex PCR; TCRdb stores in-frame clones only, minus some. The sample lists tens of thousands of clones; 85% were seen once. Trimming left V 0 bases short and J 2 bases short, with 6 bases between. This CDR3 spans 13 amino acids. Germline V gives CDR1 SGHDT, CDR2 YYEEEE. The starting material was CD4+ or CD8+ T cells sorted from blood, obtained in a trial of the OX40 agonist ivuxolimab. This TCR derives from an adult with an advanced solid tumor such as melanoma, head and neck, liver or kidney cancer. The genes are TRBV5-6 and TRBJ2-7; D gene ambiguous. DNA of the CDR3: TGTGCCAGCAGCTTGGAACAACCCTACGAGCAGTACTTC. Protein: CASSLEQPYEQYF.